Below are 26 T cell receptor beta chains sequenced from a single sample in a study of regulatory T cells in long-lasting Graves disease. Sequencing libraries for TCR beta were prepared with iRepertoire HTBI primers and Arm-PCR of CDR3 regions. MiXCR, applied by TCRdb to the multiplex PCR reads, yields one record per CDR3 protein. This table holds about 420,000 distinct CDR3 sequences, about 15% found once. Time point of the sample: newly diagnosed GD, antithyroid drugs for less than 3 months. Construction of the TCR library relied on RNA isolated from PBMCs. The same data also went into a second study, on T cells in Graves' hyperthyroidism and ophthalmopathy.

Sample: peripheral blood mononuclear cells (PBMCs), taken at new diagnosis, from a patient treated with antithyroid drugs. These TCRs come from a young woman with Graves disease.

The sample holds many counts of this clonotype. This rearrangement joins TRBV2 to TRBJ2-1; 13 nucleotides align to TRBD2. The CDR3 totals 19 residues. Per germline, CDR1 SNHLY and CDR2 FYNNEI. V was clipped by 0 bases and J by 4 bases; unmatched bases: 9. This chain's CDR3 is CASSEAPLGTSGKYNEQFF. The CDR3 DNA follows: TGTGCCAGCAGTGAAGCGCCTTTGGGGACTAGCGGGAAATACAATGAGCAGTTCTTC.

This clonotype was recorded at least ten times. The gene calls are TRBV7-2 and TRBJ1-1; the D gene is possibly TRBD1 (5 bases). Germline loops: CDR1 SGHTA, CDR2 FQGNSA. V was clipped by 2 bases and J by 8 bases, with 12 bases between them. The CDR3 is 13 amino acids. The CDR3 DNA reads TGTGCCAGCAGCTTACTTCAGGGAGGGGAAGCTTTCTTT. It specifies CASSLLQGGEAFF.

In its sample, this clonotype was seen many times. J is TRBJ1-2 and V is TRBV7-3; the match to TRBD1 covers 7 bases. The CDR3 totals 14 residues. Germline V gives CDR1 SGHTA, CDR2 FQGTGA. The trim removed 0 bases at V and 3 bases at J, leaving 1 base unmatched. CDR3 sequence: CASSLTQGDYGYTF. For the CDR3, the DNA is TGTGCCAGCAGCTTAACGCAGGGGGACTATGGCTACACCTTC.

On this clonotype: A much larger clonotype is one base distant, so this may be a read error. The genes are TRBV9 and TRBJ1-1, with 8 bases identical to TRBD1. Germline CDR1 SGDLS, CDR2 YYNGEE. There are 17 residues in the CDR3. CDR3: CASSGGAPGTGNTDAFF. CDR3 nucleotide sequence: TGTGCCAGCAGCGGAGGTGCTCCGGGGACAGGTAACACTGACGCTTTCTTT.

In this sample, this clonotype turned up once. A clone one base away is much larger, so this may be a read error. V gene TRBV18 combines with J gene TRBJ1-1; unclear D gene. This CDR3 is 14 amino acids long. Germline CDR1 is KGHSH and CDR2 is LQKENI. The CDR3 bases are TGTGCCAGCTCACTAAAGGAGGTCGTCACTGACGCTTTCTTT. This gives the protein CASSLKEVVTDAFF.

This clonotype was seen repeatedly, ten times or more. The V gene is TRBV30, the J gene TRBJ2-7; 10 bases align to TRBD1. Trimming cost V 2 bases and J 0 bases; bases outside gene matches: 1. Germline-derived CDR1 and CDR2 are GTSNPN and SVGIG (reference sequence). CDR3 length: 14 amino acids. The CDR3 nucleotides are TGTGCCTGGAGTTGGACAGGGGGCTCCTACGAGCAGTACTTC. Encoded protein: CAWSWTGGSYEQYF.

Points on this clonotype: A read error may explain this, as a much larger clone is one base away. The rearrangement uses TRBV3-1 and TRBJ2-7; no definite D call. Germline CDR1 is LGHDT and CDR2 is YNNKEL (reference sequence). This CDR3 is 14 amino acids long. CDR3 coding DNA: TGTGCCAGCAGCCAAGAAAACGGTGCCTACGGGCAGTACTTC. This encodes CASSQENGAYGQYF.

This clonotype was counted a few times. The gene calls are TRBV12-3 or TRBV12-4 and TRBJ2-2; D might be TRBD1 or TRBD2, each matching 5 bases. V lost 7 bases and J 0 bases, leaving 12 bases between the germline ends. CDR3 length equals 15 residues. CDR3 DNA: TGTGCCAGCAAATTCGGGGACGCGAACACCGGGGAGCTGTTTTTT. It translates to CASKFGDANTGELFF.

This clonotype came up a few times. V is TRBV3-1 and J is TRBJ2-1; D is possibly TRBD2 (5 bases). Trimming removed 2 bases from V and 0 bases from J, with 14 bases in between. The germline gives CDR1 LGHDT, CDR2 YNNKEL (reference sequence). The CDR3 loop spans 17 amino acids. The CDR3 here is CASSQRLASSSYNEQFF. Written as DNA, the CDR3 is TGTGCCAGCAGCCAACGCCTAGCTTCCAGCTCCTACAATGAGCAGTTCTTC.

This clonotype was seen at least ten times. The gene calls are TRBV6-9 and TRBJ2-3; 10 positions match TRBD2. There are 15 residues in the CDR3. CDR1 and CDR2 from the germline V gene are MNHGY and SVAAGI. V lost 3 bases, J lost 4 bases, and 4 bases stayed unmatched. The CDR3 DNA reads TGTGCCAGCAGTTACAGGCTAGCGGGGGCAGATACGCAGTATTTT. Its translation is CASSYRLAGADTQYF.

V gene TRBV19 combines with J gene TRBJ2-1, with a tentative D call TRBD2 (6 bases). The V and J ends lost 3 bases and 10 bases respectively, with 13 bases between them. Germline V lookup: CDR1 LNHDA, CDR2 SQIVND (reference sequence). CDR3 length: 13 amino acids. In nucleotides, the CDR3 is TGTGCCAGTAGTATTCGGAGCGGGTTGGAGCAGTTCTTC. Translation: CASSIRSGLEQFF.

With regard to this clonotype: Mismatch with germline at one junction end may stem from a read error. The chain uses TRBV18 and TRBJ2-2; TRBD1 aligns across 8 bases. Germline-derived CDR1 and CDR2 are KGHSH and LQKENI. The length of the CDR3 is 14 residues. CDR3 sequence: CASSRDRLNGELLF. The CDR3 DNA reads as TGTGCCAGCTCACGGGACAGGCTGAACGGGGAGCTGCTTTTT.

This clonotype was seen more than once but under ten times. This chain joins TRBV6-1 and TRBJ2-4, with D perhaps matching TRBD1 (6 bases). The V end was cut by 5 bases, the J end by 7 bases, with 15 bases between. Germline V gives CDR1 MNHNS, CDR2 SASEGT. The length of the CDR3 is 14 residues. The CDR3 DNA reads TGTGCCAGCAGTCCCCCAAGGGGGTTGAACATTCAGTACTTC. Protein sequence: CASSPPRGLNIQYF.

This clonotype was seen many times. The chain combines TRBV28 with TRBJ2-5; 9 positions match TRBD1. CDR1 is MDHEN, CDR2 SYDVKM, per germline. The CDR3 covers 16 residues. The V and J ends lost 7 bases and 5 bases, in that order; junction bases with no gene match: 14. The CDR3 DNA sequence: TGTGCCAGCACCAATGGGGGGACAGGGATGGGTGAGACCCAGTACTTC. Translated: CASTNGGTGMGETQYF.

This clonotype was seen a handful of times. This chain joins TRBV9 and TRBJ1-6; D unresolved. The V gene's germline CDR1 is SGDLS and CDR2 YYNGEE. V was clipped by 0 bases and J by 0 bases, with 7 bases between them. This CDR3 contains 16 residues. This CDR3 reads CASSVAAGSYNSPLHF. DNA for the CDR3: TGTGCCAGCAGCGTAGCGGCAGGCTCCTATAATTCACCCCTCCACTTT. The entire variable domain, with the rest obtained from reference TRBV9 and TRBJ1-6, is as follows: DSGVTQTPKHLITATGQRVTLRCSPRSGDLSVYWYQQSLDQGLQFLIQYYNGEERAKGNILERFSAQQFPDLHSELNLSSLELGDSALYFCASSVAAGSYNSPLHFGNGTRLTVT.

The V and J genes are TRBV6-5 and TRBJ1-6; D gene ambiguous. Trimming pared 4 bases from V and 6 bases from J, leaving 10 bases between. Germline loops: CDR1 MNHEY, CDR2 SVGAGI. This CDR3 is built from 14 residues. The CDR3 bases are TGTGCCAGCAGTTGGAGTCCTGGTAATTCACCCCTCCACTTT. Amino acids: CASSWSPGNSPLHF.

The sample holds many counts of this clonotype. This sequence joins TRBV2 and TRBJ2-7; TRBD1 agrees at 10 bases. CDR1 is SNHLY, CDR2 FYNNEI, per germline. V trimming: 6 bases; J trimming: 7 bases; junction bases outside the gene matches: 12. This CDR3 contains 15 residues. CDR3 in amino acids: CASRLRRQGAGEQYF. The CDR3 DNA follows: TGTGCCAGCAGGCTCCGAAGACAGGGGGCAGGAGAGCAGTACTTC.

This clonotype was recorded at least ten times. V is TRBV15 and J is TRBJ2-1, with D possibly being TRBD2 (5 bases). V was clipped by 3 bases and J by 9 bases, with 6 bases between them. CDR1 and CDR2 (germline): LNHNV, YYDKDF (reference sequence). This CDR3 spans 11 amino acids. The CDR3 protein is CATSSAGEQFF. The CDR3 bases are TGTGCCACCAGCAGTGCGGGTGAGCAGTTCTTC.

This clonotype was found many times. The DNA for the CDR3 is TGTGCCAGCAGTTCTTCTGGGGCCAACGTCCTGACTTTC. Protein product: CASSSSGANVLTF. The chain joins TRBV6-5 to TRBJ2-6; no clear D. CDR1 and CDR2 from the germline V gene are MNHEY and SVGAGI. The CDR3 runs 13 residues. Deletions cut 4 bases from V and 1 base from J, with 2 bases between.

This clonotype was recorded many times. The chain carries TRBV27 and TRBJ1-2; D is unresolved. Germline values: CDR1 MNHEY, CDR2 SMNVEV (reference sequence). V gave up 7 bases and J gave up 5 bases, with 14 bases separating them. The CDR3 consists of 13 residues. As DNA, the CDR3 is TGTGCCAGCACTAGCTCAGAGGAATATGGCTACACCTTC. Protein sequence: CASTSSEEYGYTF.

The genes are TRBV28 and TRBJ2-1, with D possibly called TRBD1 or TRBD2 (5 bases each). The CDR3 sequence is 15 residues long. Trimming took 7 bases from V and 5 from J, leaving 18 bases between them. Germline V gene sequence: CDR1 MDHEN, CDR2 SYDVKM. The CDR3 spells CASTWDGRIHNEQFF. CDR3 in DNA: TGTGCCAGCACCTGGGACGGTAGAATACACAATGAGCAGTTCTTC.

The rearrangement uses TRBV6-2 or TRBV6-3 and TRBJ2-3, with D maybe TRBD2 (6 bases). The CDR3 runs to 16 residues. Trimming removed 2 bases from V and 3 bases from J, with 15 bases in between. CDR1 and CDR2 (germline): MNHEY, SVGEGT. CDR3 residues: CASSYGRSLPTDTQYF. The CDR3 DNA is TGTGCCAGCAGTTACGGGAGGAGTCTTCCGACAGATACGCAGTATTTT.

This chain uses TRBV4-2 with TRBJ1-4; possible D gene TRBD1, 6 bases. The CDR3 has 15 residues. Trimming shortened V by 7 bases and J by 9 bases, and 21 bases separated the two germline ends. Germline V gives CDR1 LGHNA, CDR2 YNFKEQ. Here the CDR3 reads CASNPGGGLEKKLFF. The CDR3 nucleotides read TGTGCCAGCAACCCAGGCGGGGGGCTGGAGAAAAAACTGTTTTTT.

V gene TRBV27 combines with J gene TRBJ2-3; the D is unclear. Germline CDR1 reads MNHEY; CDR2 reads SMNVEV (reference sequence). Trimming removed 3 bases from V and 8 bases from J, with 9 bases in between. The CDR3 is 12 amino acids. CDR3 coding DNA: TGTGCCAGCAGTTTCGTGAGAGGTACGCAGTATTTT. Translated: CASSFVRGTQYF.

In its sample, this clonotype was seen many times. This sequence joins TRBV15 and TRBJ1-5; 8 bases map to TRBD1. The CDR3 contains 19 residues. The germline V gene encodes CDR1 LNHNV and CDR2 YYDKDF (reference sequence). The junction had 15 bases not matched to a gene; V was cut back by 0 bases and J by 5 bases. In DNA, the CDR3 is TGTGCCACCAGCAGAGAACCGATAACCGGGACAGGCGTCGATCAGCCCCAGCATTTT. Its translation: CATSREPITGTGVDQPQHF.

This clonotype has just a few counts. The chain recombines TRBV7-3 with TRBJ2-4; D gene unclear. Trimming took off 10 bases at V and 0 bases at J, with 16 bases between the two ends. This CDR3 has 15 amino acids. Per the germline V gene, CDR1 is SGHTA and CDR2 is FQGTGA. In nucleotides, the CDR3 is TGTGCCAACAACAACCACACCATAGCCAAAAACATTCAGTACTTC. Protein sequence: CANNNHTIAKNIQYF.